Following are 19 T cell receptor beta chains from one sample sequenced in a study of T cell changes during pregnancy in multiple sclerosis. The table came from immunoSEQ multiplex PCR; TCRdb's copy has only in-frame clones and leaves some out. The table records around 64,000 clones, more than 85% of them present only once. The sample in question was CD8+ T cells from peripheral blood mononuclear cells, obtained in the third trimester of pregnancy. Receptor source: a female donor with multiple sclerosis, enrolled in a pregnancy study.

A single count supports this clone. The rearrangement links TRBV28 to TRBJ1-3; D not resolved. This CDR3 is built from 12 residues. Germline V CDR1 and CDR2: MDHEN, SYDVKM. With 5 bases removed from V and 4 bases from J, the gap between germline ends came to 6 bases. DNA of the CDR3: TGTGCCAGCAGTGCCAGGGGAAACACCATATATTTT. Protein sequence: CASSARGNTIYF.

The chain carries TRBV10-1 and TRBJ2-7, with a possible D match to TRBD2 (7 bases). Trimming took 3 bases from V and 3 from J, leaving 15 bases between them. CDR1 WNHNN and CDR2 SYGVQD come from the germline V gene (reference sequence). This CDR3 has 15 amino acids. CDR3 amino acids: CASSDGGLPFYEQYF. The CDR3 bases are TGCGCCAGCAGTGACGGGGGGCTACCGTTCTACGAGCAGTACTTC.

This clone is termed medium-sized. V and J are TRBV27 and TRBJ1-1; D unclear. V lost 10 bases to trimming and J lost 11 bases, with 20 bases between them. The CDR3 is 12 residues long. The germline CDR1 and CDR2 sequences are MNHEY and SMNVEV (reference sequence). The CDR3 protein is CAITPGSDSAFF. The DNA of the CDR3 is TGTGCCATCACCCCGGGGTCCGATTCGGCTTTCTTT.

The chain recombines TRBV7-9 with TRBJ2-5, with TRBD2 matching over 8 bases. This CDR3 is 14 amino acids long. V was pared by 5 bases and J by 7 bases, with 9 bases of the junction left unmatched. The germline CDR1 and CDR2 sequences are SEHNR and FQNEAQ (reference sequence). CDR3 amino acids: CASSPPGAGGTQYF. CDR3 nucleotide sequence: TGTGCCAGCAGCCCGCCAGGGGCGGGAGGGACCCAGTACTTC.

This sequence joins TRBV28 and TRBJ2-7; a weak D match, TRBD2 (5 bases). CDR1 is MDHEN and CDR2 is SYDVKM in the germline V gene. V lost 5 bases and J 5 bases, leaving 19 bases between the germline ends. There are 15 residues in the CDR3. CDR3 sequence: CASSTEPSGPDEQYF. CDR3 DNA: TGTGCCAGCAGTACCGAACCGAGCGGTCCGGACGAGCAGTACTTC. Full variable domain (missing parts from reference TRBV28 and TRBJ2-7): DVKVTQSSRYLVKRTGEKVFLECVQDMDHENMFWYRQDPGLGLRLIYFSYDVKMKEKGDIPEGYSVSREKKERFSLILESASTNQTSMYLCASSTEPSGPDEQYFGPGTRLTVT.

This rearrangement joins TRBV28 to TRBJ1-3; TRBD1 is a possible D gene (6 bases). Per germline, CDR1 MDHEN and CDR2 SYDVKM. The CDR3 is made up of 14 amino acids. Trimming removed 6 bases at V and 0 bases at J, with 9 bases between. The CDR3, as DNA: TGTGCCAGCAGAACAGGGCCCTCTGGAAACACCATATATTTT. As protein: CASRTGPSGNTIYF.

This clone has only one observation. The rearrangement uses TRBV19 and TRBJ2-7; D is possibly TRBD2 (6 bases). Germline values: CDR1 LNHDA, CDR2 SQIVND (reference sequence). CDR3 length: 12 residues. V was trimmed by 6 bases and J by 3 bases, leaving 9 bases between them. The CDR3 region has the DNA TGTGCCAGTAGCCCTAGCGTCTACGAGCAGTACTTC. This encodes CASSPSVYEQYF. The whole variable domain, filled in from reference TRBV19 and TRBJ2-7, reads DGGITQSPKYLFRKEGQNVTLSCEQNLNHDAMYWYRQDPGQGLRLIYYSQIVNDFQKGDIAEGYSVSREKKESFPLTVTSAQKNPTAFYLCASSPSVYEQYFGPGTRLTVT.

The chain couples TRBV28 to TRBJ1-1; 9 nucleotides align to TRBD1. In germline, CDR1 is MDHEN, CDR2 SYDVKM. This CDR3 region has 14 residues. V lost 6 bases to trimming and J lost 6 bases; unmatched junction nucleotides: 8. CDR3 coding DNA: TGTGCCAGCAGCTCCCTCGACAGGGGGGCTGAAGCTTTCTTT. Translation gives CASSSLDRGAEAFF.

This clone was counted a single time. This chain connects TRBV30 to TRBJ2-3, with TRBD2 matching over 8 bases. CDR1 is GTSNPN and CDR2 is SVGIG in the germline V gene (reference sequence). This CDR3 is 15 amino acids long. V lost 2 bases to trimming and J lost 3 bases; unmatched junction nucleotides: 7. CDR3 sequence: CAWSYDSGTTDTQYF. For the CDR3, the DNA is TGTGCCTGGAGTTATGATAGCGGGACGACAGATACGCAGTATTTT.

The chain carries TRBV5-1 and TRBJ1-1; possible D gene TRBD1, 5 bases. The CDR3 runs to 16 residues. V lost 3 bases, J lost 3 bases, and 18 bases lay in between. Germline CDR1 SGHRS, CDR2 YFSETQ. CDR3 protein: CASSYVGAGFDTEAFF. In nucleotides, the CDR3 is TGCGCCAGCAGCTACGTAGGGGCAGGGTTCGACACTGAAGCTTTCTTT.

This chain's CDR3 is CASSQGFASGISYEQYF. Here the CDR3 DNA reads TGCGCCAGCAGCCAGGGGTTCGCCAGCGGGATCTCCTACGAGCAGTACTTC. V usage is TRBV4-1 and J usage is TRBJ2-7; 7 bases fit TRBD2. CDR1 is MGHRA and CDR2 is YSYEKL in the germline V gene. The CDR3 length is 17 residues. Trimming cost V 3 bases and J 0 bases; bases outside gene matches: 11.

CDR3 sequence: CASSVPAGDSYEQYF. CDR3 nucleotides: TGTGCCAGCAGCGTACCAGCGGGAGACTCCTACGAGCAGTACTTC. The rearrangement uses TRBV11-2 and TRBJ2-7, with TRBD2 matching over 8 bases. V was clipped by 5 bases and J by 0 bases; unmatched bases: 6. Looked up from germline, CDR1 is SGHAT and CDR2 is FQNNGV. This CDR3 is built from 15 residues.

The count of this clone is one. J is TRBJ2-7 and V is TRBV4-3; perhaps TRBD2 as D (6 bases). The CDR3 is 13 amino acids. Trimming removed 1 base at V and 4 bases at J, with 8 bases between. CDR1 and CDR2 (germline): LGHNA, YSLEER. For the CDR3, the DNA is TGCGCCAGCAGCCAAGGCGGGGATTACGAGCAGTACTTC. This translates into CASSQGGDYEQYF.

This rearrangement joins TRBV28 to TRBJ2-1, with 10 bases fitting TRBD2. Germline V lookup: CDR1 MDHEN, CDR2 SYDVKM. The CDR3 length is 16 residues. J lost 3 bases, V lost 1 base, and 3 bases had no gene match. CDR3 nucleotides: TGTGCCAGCAGTTTATTCTTAGCGGGAGGCTACAATGAGCAGTTCTTC. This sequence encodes CASSLFLAGGYNEQFF.

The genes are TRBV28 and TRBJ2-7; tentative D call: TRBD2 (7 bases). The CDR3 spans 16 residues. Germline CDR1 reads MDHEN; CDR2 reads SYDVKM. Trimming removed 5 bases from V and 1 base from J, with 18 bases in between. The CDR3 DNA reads TGTGCCAGCAGTCAGGGACGGGGGGCGGCATCCTACGAGCAGTACTTC. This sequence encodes CASSQGRGAASYEQYF.

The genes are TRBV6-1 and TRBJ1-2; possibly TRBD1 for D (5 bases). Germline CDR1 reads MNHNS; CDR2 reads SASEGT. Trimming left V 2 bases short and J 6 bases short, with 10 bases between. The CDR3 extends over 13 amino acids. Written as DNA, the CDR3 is TGTGCCAGCAGTGAATGGGGGGGAGATGGCTACACCTTC. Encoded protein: CASSEWGGDGYTF.

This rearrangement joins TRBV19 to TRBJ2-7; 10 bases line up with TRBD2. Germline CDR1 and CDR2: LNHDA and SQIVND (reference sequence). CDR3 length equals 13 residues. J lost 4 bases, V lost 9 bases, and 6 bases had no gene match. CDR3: CASSSGSQYEQYF. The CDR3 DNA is TGTGCCAGCTCTAGCGGGAGTCAGTACGAGCAGTACTTC. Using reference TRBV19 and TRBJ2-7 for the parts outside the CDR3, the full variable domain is DGGITQSPKYLFRKEGQNVTLSCEQNLNHDAMYWYRQDPGQGLRLIYYSQIVNDFQKGDIAEGYSVSREKKESFPLTVTSAQKNPTAFYLCASSSGSQYEQYFGPGTRLTVT.

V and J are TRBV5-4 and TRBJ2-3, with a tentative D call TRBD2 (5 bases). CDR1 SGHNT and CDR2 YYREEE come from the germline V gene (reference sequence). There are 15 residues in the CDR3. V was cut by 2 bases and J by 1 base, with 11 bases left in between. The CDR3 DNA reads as TGTGCCAGCAGCTTCCGAGGGTTTGGCACAGATACGCAGTATTTT. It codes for CASSFRGFGTDTQYF.

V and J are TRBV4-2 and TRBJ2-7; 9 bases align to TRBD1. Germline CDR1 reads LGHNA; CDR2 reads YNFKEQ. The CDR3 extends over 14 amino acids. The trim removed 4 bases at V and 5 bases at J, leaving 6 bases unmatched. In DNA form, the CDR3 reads TGTGCCAGCAGCCTTGGACAGGGGACAGACGAGCAGTACTTC. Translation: CASSLGQGTDEQYF.